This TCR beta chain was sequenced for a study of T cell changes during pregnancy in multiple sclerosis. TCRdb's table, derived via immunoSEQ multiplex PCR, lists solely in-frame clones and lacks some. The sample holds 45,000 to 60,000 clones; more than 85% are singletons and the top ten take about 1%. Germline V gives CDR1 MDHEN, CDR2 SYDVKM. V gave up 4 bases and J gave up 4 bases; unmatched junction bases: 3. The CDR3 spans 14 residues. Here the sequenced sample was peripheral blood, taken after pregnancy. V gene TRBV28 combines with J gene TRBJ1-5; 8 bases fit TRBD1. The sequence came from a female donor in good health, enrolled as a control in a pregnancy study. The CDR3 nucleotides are TGTGCCAGCAGTTCGGGACAGGAAAATCAGCCCCAGCATTTT. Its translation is CASSSGQENQPQHF.